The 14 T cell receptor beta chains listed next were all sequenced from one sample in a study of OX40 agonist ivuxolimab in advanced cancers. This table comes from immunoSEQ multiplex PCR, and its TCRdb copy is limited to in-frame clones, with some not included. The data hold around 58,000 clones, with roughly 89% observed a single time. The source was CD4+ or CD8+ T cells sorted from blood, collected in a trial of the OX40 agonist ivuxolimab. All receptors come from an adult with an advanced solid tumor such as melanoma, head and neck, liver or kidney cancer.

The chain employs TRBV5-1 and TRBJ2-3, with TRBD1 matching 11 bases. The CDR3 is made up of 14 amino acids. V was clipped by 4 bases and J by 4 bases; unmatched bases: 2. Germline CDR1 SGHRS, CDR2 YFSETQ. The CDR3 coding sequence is TGCGCCAGCAGCCCGGGACAGGGGGCAGATACGCAGTATTTT. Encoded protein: CASSPGQGADTQYF.

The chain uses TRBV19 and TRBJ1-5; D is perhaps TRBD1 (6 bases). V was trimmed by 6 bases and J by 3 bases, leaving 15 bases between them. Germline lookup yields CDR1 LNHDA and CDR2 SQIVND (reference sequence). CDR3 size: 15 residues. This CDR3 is CASRPFGGANQPQHF. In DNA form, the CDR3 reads TGTGCCAGTAGGCCTTTTGGGGGGGCCAATCAGCCCCAGCATTTT. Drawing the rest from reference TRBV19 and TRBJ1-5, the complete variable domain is DGGITQSPKYLFRKEGQNVTLSCEQNLNHDAMYWYRQDPGQGLRLIYYSQIVNDFQKGDIAEGYSVSREKKESFPLTVTSAQKNPTAFYLCASRPFGGANQPQHFGDGTRLSIL.

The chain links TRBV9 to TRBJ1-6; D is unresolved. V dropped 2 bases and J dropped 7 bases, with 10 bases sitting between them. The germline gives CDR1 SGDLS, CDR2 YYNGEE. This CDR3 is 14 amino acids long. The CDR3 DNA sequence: TGTGCCAGCAGCGTCGACGGCAGAAATTCACCCCTCCACTTT. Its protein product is CASSVDGRNSPLHF. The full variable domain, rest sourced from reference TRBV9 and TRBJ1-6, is DSGVTQTPKHLITATGQRVTLRCSPRSGDLSVYWYQQSLDQGLQFLIQYYNGEERAKGNILERFSAQQFPDLHSELNLSSLELGDSALYFCASSVDGRNSPLHFGNGTRLTVT.

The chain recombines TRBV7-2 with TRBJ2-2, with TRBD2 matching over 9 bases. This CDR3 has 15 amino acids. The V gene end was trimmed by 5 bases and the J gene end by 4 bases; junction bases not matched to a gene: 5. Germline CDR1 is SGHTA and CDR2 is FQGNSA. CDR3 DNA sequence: TGTGCCAGCAGCGCCGCTAGCGGGGTCACCGGGGAGCTGTTTTTT. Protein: CASSAASGVTGELFF.

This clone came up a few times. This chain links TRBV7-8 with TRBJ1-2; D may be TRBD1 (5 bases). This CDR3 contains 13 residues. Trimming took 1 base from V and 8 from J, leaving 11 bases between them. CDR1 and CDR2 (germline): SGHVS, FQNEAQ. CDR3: CASSLGPGDGYTF. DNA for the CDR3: TGTGCCAGCAGCTTAGGTCCCGGGGACGGCTACACCTTC. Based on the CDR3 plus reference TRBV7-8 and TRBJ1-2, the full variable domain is GAGVSQSPRYKVAKRGQDVALRCDPISGHVSLFWYQQALGQGPEFLTYFQNEAQLDKSGLPSDRFFAERPEGSVSTLKIQRTQQEDSAVYLCASSLGPGDGYTFGSGTRLTVV.

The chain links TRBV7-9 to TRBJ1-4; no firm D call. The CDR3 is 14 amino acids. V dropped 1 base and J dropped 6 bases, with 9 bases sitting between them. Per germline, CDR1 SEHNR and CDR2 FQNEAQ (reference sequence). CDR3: CASSLEQNYEKLFF. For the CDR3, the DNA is TGTGCCAGCAGCTTAGAACAGAATTATGAAAAACTGTTTTTT.

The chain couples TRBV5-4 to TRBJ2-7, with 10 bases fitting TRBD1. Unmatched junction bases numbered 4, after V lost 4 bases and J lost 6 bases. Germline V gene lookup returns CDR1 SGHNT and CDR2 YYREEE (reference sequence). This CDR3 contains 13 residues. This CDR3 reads CASSAGQGGEQYF. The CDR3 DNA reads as TGTGCCAGCAGCGCAGGACAGGGGGGCGAGCAGTACTTC.

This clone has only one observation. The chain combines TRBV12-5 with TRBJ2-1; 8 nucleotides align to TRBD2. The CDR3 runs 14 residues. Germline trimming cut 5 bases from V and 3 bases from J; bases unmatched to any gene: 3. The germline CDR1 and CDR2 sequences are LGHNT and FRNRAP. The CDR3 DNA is TGTGCTAGTGGTCCGGGACTAGTCTACAATGAGCAGTTCTTC. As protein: CASGPGLVYNEQFF.

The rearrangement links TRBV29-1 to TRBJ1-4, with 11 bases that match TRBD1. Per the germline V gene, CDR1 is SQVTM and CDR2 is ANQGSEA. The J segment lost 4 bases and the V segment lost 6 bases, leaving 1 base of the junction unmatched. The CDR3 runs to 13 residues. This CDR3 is CSVGTGGNEKLFF. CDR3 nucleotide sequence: TGCAGCGTCGGGACAGGGGGTAATGAAAAACTGTTTTTT.

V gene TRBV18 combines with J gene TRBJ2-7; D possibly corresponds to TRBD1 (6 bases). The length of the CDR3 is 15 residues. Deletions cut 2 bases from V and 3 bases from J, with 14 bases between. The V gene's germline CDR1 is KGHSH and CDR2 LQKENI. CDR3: CASSPGPDRNYEQYF. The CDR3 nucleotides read TGTGCCAGCTCACCAGGACCAGACAGGAACTACGAGCAGTACTTC. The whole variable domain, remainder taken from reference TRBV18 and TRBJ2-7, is NAGVMQNPRHLVRRRGQEARLRCSPMKGHSHVYWYRQLPEEGLKFMVYLQKENIIDESGMPKERFSAEFPKEGPSILRIQQVVRGDSAAYFCASSPGPDRNYEQYFGPGTRLTVT.

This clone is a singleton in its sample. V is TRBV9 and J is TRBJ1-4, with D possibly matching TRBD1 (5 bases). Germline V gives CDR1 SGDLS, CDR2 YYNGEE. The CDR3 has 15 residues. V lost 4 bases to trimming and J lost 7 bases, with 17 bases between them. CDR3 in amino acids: CASSPRDREGEKLFF. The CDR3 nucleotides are TGTGCCAGCAGCCCCCGGGACCGCGAGGGTGAAAAACTGTTTTTT. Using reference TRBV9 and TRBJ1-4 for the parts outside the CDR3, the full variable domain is DSGVTQTPKHLITATGQRVTLRCSPRSGDLSVYWYQQSLDQGLQFLIQYYNGEERAKGNILERFSAQQFPDLHSELNLSSLELGDSALYFCASSPRDREGEKLFFGSGTQLSVL.

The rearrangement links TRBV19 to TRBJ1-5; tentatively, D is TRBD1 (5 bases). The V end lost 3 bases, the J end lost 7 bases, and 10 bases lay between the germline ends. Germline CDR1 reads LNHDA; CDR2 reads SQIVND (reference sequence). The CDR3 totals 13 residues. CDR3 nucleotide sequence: TGTGCCAGTAGTATCAGGGTGAAACAGCCCCAGCATTTT. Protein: CASSIRVKQPQHF.

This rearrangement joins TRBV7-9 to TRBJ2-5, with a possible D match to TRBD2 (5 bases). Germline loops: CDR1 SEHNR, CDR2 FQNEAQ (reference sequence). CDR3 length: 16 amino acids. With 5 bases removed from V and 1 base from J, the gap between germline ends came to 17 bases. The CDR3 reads CASSLGRTGIQETQYF. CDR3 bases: TGTGCCAGCAGCCTCGGGCGCACCGGGATCCAAGAGACCCAGTACTTC.

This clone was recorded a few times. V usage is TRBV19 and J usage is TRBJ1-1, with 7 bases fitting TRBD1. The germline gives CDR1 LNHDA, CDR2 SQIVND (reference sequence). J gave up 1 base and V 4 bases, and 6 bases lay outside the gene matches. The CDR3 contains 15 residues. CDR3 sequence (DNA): TGTGCCAGTAGTACCCGACAGGGATGGAACACTGAAGCTTTCTTT. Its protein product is CASSTRQGWNTEAFF.